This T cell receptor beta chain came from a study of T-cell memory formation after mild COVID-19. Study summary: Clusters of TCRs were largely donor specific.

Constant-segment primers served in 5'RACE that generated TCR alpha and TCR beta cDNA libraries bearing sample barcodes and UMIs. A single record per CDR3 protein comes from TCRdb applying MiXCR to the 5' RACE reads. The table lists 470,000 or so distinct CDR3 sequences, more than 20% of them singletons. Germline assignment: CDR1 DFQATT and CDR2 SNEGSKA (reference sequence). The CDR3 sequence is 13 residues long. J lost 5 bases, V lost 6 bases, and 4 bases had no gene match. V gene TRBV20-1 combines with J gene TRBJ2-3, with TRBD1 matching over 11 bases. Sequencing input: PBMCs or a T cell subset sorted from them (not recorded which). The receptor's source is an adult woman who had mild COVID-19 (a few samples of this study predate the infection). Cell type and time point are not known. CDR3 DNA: TGCAGTGCCCGGACAGGGGGCGAAGATACGCAGTATTTT. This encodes CSARTGGEDTQYF.